This is a list of T cell receptor beta chains from one sample in a study of blood T cells in healthy people across ages. MiXCR, applied by TCRdb to the 5' RACE reads, yields one record per CDR3 protein. This table holds about 730,000 distinct CDR3 sequences, approximately 39% found once. Material for sequencing was blood. The receptors here all came from a woman aged 55 to 70 in good health. Both conserved end residues are part of each CDR3. D genes are given only for firm matches. Only some rows state a clone size, as once, few, many or a class for expanded clones.

d_call	v_call	j_call	clone_size	cdr3_nt	cdr3_aa
NA	TRBV7-9	TRBJ2-1	few	TGTGCCAGCAGCTTTCGACAGGAGCAGTTCTTC	CASSFRQEQFF
NA	TRBV3-1	TRBJ2-1	NA	TGTGCCAGCAGTTACCCCCAGGGTGAGCAGTTCTTC	CASSYPQGEQFF
TRBD2	TRBV7-2	TRBJ2-1	many	TGTGCCAGCAGTAGTCTCGCGGGGGGGGTTGAGCAGTTCTTC	CASSSLAGGVEQFF
TRBD1	TRBV7-6	TRBJ2-3	NA	TGTGCCAGCAGCCCGGGACAGGGGGAGAATACGCAGTATTTT	CASSPGQGENTQYF
TRBD1	TRBV7-2	TRBJ2-1	many	TGTGCCAGCAGCTTAGAAGGGGGCCCGCTCTATGAGCAGTTCTTC	CASSLEGGPLYEQFF
NA	TRBV7-3	TRBJ2-1	few	TGTGCCAGCAGCTTAGGGGACGGTGAGCAGTTCTTC	CASSLGDGEQFF
TRBD1	TRBV5-1	TRBJ1-5	many	TGCGCCAGCAGCTTGGGGACAGGGGGGCAGCCCCAGCATTTT	CASSLGTGGQPQHF
NA	TRBV28	TRBJ1-5	NA	TGTGCCAGCAGCTCCGCAACTAGCAATCAGCCCCAGCATTTT	CASSSATSNQPQHF
TRBD2	TRBV7-7	TRBJ2-7	few	TGTGCTAGCAGCTCTGGGACTAGCGGGAAGGGCTATGAGCAGTACTTC	CASSSGTSGKGYEQYF
NA	TRBV20-1	TRBJ2-5	NA	TGCAGTGCTAGCAGGGGTACAGAGACCCAGTACTTC	CSASRGTETQYF
NA	TRBV5-1	TRBJ2-7	many	TGCGCCAGCAGCTGGGCAGGGACGGAGAACTACGAGCAGTACTTC	CASSWAGTENYEQYF
TRBD2	TRBV4-3	TRBJ2-7	NA	TGCGCCAGCAGCCAAGAAAGGATGGGTACGGGGAGCGGGGATTTCTACGAGCAGTACTTC	CASSQERMGTGSGDFYEQYF
NA	TRBV12-3/TRBV12-4	TRBJ1-2	NA	TGTGCCAGCACCGCAGTGGGGGAGAACTTTGGCTACACCTTC	CASTAVGENFGYTF
TRBD1	TRBV6-5	TRBJ2-1	NA	TGTGCCAGCAGTTACTCCGGGACAGGAGCTTACAATGAACAGTTCTTC	CASSYSGTGAYNEQFF
NA	TRBV29-1	TRBJ2-6	NA	TGCAGCGTTGTTCTCCCAAACTCTGGGGCCAACGTCCTGACTTTC	CSVVLPNSGANVLTF
NA	TRBV5-8	TRBJ2-1	NA	TGTGCCAGCAGCTTGGGGAGGACAGTAGGGTCCTACAATGAGCAGTTCTTC	CASSLGRTVGSYNEQFF
TRBD2	TRBV6-5	TRBJ2-5	NA	TGTGCCAGCAGCAACGCTGGACGGGAGGTTCGGAACGAGACCCAGTACTTC	CASSNAGREVRNETQYF
NA	TRBV29-1	TRBJ2-7	NA	TGCAGCGTTGAAGAGGCAGGGGCCTACGAGCAGTACTTC	CSVEEAGAYEQYF
NA	TRBV14	TRBJ2-5	NA	TGTGCCAGCAGCCAAGGGGTAGTCTCCATGCAAGAGACCCAGTACTTC	CASSQGVVSMQETQYF
NA	TRBV28	TRBJ2-6	NA	TGTGCCAGCATGTCCGGGGCCAACGTCCTGACTTTC	CASMSGANVLTF
TRBD1	TRBV9	TRBJ2-6	few	TGTGCCAGCAGCGAGACCGGGACAGACCCCTCTGGGGCCAACGTCCTGACTTTC	CASSETGTDPSGANVLTF
NA	TRBV7-9	TRBJ2-3	NA	TGTGCCAGCACCCTAGGGATGGGTACAGATACGCAGTATTTT	CASTLGMGTDTQYF
NA	TRBV7-9	TRBJ2-7	NA	TGTGCCAGCAGCTTAGCGATGAATTACGAGCAGTACTTC	CASSLAMNYEQYF
NA	TRBV6-2/TRBV6-3	TRBJ2-7	NA	TGTGCCAGCAGTTACGCCAATTTCTACGAGCAGTACTTC	CASSYANFYEQYF
NA	TRBV2	TRBJ2-3	NA	TGTGCCAGCAGCGCCTTTGAGGGGTTGGGAGATACGCAGTATTTT	CASSAFEGLGDTQYF
TRBD2	TRBV11-2	TRBJ2-7	NA	TGTGCCAGCGGCCCGAATAGCGGGAACCACGAGCAGTACTTC	CASGPNSGNHEQYF
NA	TRBV7-9	TRBJ2-1	few	TGTGCCAGCAGCTTTTCAGGGTCTACCAATGAGCAGTTCTTC	CASSFSGSTNEQFF
NA	TRBV7-2	TRBJ1-2	many	TGTGCCAGCAGCTTAAGGGGGGATGGCTACACCTTC	CASSLRGDGYTF
NA	TRBV12-3/TRBV12-4	TRBJ2-5	NA	TGTGCCAGCAGCCCCCTGGGCGGGACCCAGTACTTC	CASSPLGGTQYF
TRBD1	TRBV6-1	TRBJ2-6	NA	TGTGCCAGCAGGCCACAGGGGGCTGGGGCCAACGTCCTGACTTTC	CASRPQGAGANVLTF
NA	TRBV20-1	TRBJ2-6	NA	TGCAGTGCTAGAGCCGTAACTGGGGCCAACGTCCTGACTTTC	CSARAVTGANVLTF
TRBD2	TRBV7-8	TRBJ2-3	few	TGTGCCAGCAGCTCGACCATAGCGGGGGGCCCAGATACGCAGTATTTT	CASSSTIAGGPDTQYF
TRBD2	TRBV28	TRBJ2-1	few	TGTGCCAGCAGGGCTACTAGCGGTTACAATGAGCAGTTCTTC	CASRATSGYNEQFF
NA	TRBV6-6	TRBJ1-2	few	TGTGCCAGCAGCCCCGGCTCTTGGGGTGCTAACTATGGCTACACCTTC	CASSPGSWGANYGYTF
NA	TRBV20-1	TRBJ1-1	NA	TGCAGTACTAGAGATAGAAGGGACCTGGACAGACTCATCATGAACACTGAAGCTTTCTTT	CSTRDRRDLDRLIMNTEAFF
TRBD2	TRBV20-1	TRBJ2-7	NA	TGCAGTGCCATGGGACTAGCTTCCAACGAGCAGTACTTC	CSAMGLASNEQYF
NA	TRBV27	TRBJ2-7	few	TGTGCCAGCAGTCCTGCCGGGACTTTAAGCTCCTACGAGCAGTACTTC	CASSPAGTLSSYEQYF
NA	TRBV25-1	TRBJ2-7	few	TGTGCCAGCAGTCCCACGGGACTCGCCTCCTACGAGCAGTACTTC	CASSPTGLASYEQYF
NA	TRBV12-3/TRBV12-4	TRBJ1-2	few	TGTGCCAGCACCGGCCCGAACTATGGCTACACCTTC	CASTGPNYGYTF
NA	TRBV6-2/TRBV6-3	TRBJ1-5	few	TGTGCCAGCAGGGCCGGATCAAAGCCCCAGCATTTT	CASRAGSKPQHF
NA	TRBV12-3/TRBV12-4	TRBJ1-1	few	TGTGCCAGCACTTTTCTAGGGGCCACTGAAGCTTTCTTT	CASTFLGATEAFF